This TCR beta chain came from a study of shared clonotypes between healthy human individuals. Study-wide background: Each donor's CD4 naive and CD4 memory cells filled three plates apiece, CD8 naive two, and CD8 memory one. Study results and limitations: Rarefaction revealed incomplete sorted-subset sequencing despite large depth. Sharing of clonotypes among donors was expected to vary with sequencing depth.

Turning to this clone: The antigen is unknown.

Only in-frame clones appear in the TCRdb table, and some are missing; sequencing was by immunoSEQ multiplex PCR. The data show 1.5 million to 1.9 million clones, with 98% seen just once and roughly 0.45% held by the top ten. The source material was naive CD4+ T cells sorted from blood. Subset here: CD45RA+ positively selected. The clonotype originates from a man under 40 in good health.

CDR3 nucleotide sequence: TGTGCCAGCAGCTTAAATGAGTGGGGGCGTAAGTACTTC. It encodes CASSLNEWGRKYF. V usage is TRBV7-3 and J usage is TRBJ2-4, with a weak D call TRBD1 (6 bases). The V and J ends lost 1 base and 14 bases respectively, with 15 bases between them. This CDR3 comprises 13 residues. Germline V CDR1 and CDR2: SGHTA, FQGTGA.